The clone carrying this TCR beta chain was found once. This sample is drawn from a study of blood T cell repertoires in COVID-19. Whole-study context: Acute-phase and convalescent COVID-19 samples originated in the United States, Italy and Spain. T cells, B-cell-depleted T cells, or PBMCs supplied cDNA or gDNA.

CDR1 is SNHLY, CDR2 FYNNEI, per germline. The CDR3 has 15 amino acids. After removal of 9 bases from V and 1 base from J, the junction contained 9 bases not matched to a gene. Data came from immunoSEQ multiplex PCR; TCRdb stores just in-frame clones and leaves some out. The sample consists of 250,000 or so clones, about 87% of them appearing once. The sequenced material came from peripheral blood. V gene TRBV2 combines with J gene TRBJ2-5; 9 nucleotides agree with TRBD1. The clonotype originates from a woman in her 70s with active or convalescent COVID-19. The CDR3 bases are TGTGCCAGTGAGGCCGACAGGGGGATCCAAGAGACCCAGTACTTC. This encodes CASEADRGIQETQYF.